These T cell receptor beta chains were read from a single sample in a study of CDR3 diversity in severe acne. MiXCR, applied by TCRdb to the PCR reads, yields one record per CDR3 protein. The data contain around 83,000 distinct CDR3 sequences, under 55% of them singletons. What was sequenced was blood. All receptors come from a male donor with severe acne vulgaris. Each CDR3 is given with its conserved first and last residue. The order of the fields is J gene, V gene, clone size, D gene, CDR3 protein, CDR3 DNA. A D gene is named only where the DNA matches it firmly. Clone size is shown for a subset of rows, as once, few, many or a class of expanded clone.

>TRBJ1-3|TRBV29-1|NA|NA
CSVWAADSSGNTIYF
TGCAGCGTGTGGGCCGCGGACAGCTCTGGAAACACCATATATTTT
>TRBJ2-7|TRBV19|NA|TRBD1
CASSPGQGIYEQYF
TGTGCCAGTAGTCCGGGACAGGGGATCTACGAGCAGTACTTC
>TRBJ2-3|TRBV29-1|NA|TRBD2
CSVAGLAGTSTDTQYF
TGCAGCGTTGCGGGGCTAGCGGGGACTAGCACAGATACGCAGTATTTT
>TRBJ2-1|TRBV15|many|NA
CATSRDYLSEQFF
TGTGCCACCAGCAGAGATTATTTGAGTGAGCAGTTCTTC
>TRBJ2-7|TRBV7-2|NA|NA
CASSPGWVYEQYF
TGTGCCAGCAGCCCTGGGTGGGTCTACGAGCAGTACTTC
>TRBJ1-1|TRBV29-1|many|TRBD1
CSTLQGRTEAFF
TGCAGCACCCTACAGGGGCGGACTGAAGCTTTCTTT
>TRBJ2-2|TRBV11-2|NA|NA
CASSSGLPPNTGELFF
TGTGCCAGCAGCTCAGGACTACCCCCGAACACCGGGGAGCTGTTTTTT
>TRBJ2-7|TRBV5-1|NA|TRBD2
CASSLLAGGPNEQNF
TGCGCCAGCAGCCTTCTAGCGGGAGGGCCTAACGAGCAGAACTTC
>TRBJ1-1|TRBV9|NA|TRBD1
CASTGTGNTGAFF
TGTGCCAGCACCGGGACAGGGAACACTGGAGCTTTCTTT
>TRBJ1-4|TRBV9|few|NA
CASSAPATNEKLFF
TGTGCCAGCAGCGCGCCCGCAACTAATGAAAAACTGTTTTTT
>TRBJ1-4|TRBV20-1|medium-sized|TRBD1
CSATGGQGNEKLFF
TGCAGTGCGACCGGCGGACAGGGTAATGAAAAACTGTTTTTT
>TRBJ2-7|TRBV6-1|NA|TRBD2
CASSEDLAGGEQYF
TGTGCCAGCAGTGAAGACCTAGCGGGAGGCGAGCAGTACTTC
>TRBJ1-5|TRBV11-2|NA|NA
CASQRLAGVGCQPQHF
TGTGCCAGTCAGCGACTAGCGGGGGTGGGTTGCCAGCCCCAGCATTTT